The 16 T cell receptor beta chains in this list originate from one sample, sequenced in a study of blood T cell repertoires in COVID-19. Using immunoSEQ multiplex PCR, the repertoire was profiled, and TCRdb retains in-frame clones only, with some absent. This table holds 150,000 to 200,000 clones, roughly 84% found once. The sample taken for sequencing was PBMCs or T cells enriched from blood (not recorded which). The receptors were sampled from a woman in her fifties or sixties who had recovered from COVID-19.

The genes are TRBV19 and TRBJ1-3; no clear D. Germline loops: CDR1 LNHDA, CDR2 SQIVND (reference sequence). The CDR3 loop spans 15 amino acids. V was trimmed by 4 bases and J by 0 bases, leaving 10 bases between them. CDR3 nucleotides: TGTGCCAGTAGTACAGCGGGGTTCTCTGGAAACACCATATATTTT. This sequence encodes CASSTAGFSGNTIYF.

The chain recombines TRBV2 with TRBJ2-1; TRBD1 agrees at 8 bases. V gave up 6 bases and J gave up 5 bases; unmatched junction bases: 12. The CDR3 has 16 residues. Looked up from germline, CDR1 is SNHLY and CDR2 is FYNNEI. The CDR3 DNA reads TGTGCCAGCAGCGCCTGGGGCAGGGGGCAGGACAATGAGCAGTTCTTC. Its translation is CASSAWGRGQDNEQFF.

The gene calls are TRBV2 and TRBJ2-2; TRBD1 agrees at 7 bases. This CDR3 is built from 15 residues. V shed 4 bases and J 2 bases; nucleotides not matched to a gene: 4. Germline-derived CDR1 and CDR2 are SNHLY and FYNNEI. CDR3 protein: CASSAYRGNTGELFF. CDR3 DNA sequence: TGTGCCAGCAGTGCGTACAGGGGAAACACCGGGGAGCTGTTTTTT.

This rearrangement joins TRBV28 to TRBJ2-7; 10 nucleotides match TRBD2. CDR3 length equals 18 residues. The germline gives CDR1 MDHEN, CDR2 SYDVKM. After removal of 6 bases from V and 3 bases from J, the junction contained 17 bases not matched to a gene. This chain's CDR3 is CASSSGTAWTSGYYEQYF. The CDR3 nucleotides read TGTGCCAGCAGCTCCGGGACCGCCTGGACTAGCGGATACTACGAGCAGTACTTC.

Only one count was recorded for this clone. The chain employs TRBV7-9 and TRBJ1-6, with D maybe TRBD1 (6 bases). The CDR3 contains 14 residues. V was trimmed by 4 bases and J by 7 bases, leaving 11 bases between them. The germline CDR1 and CDR2 sequences are SEHNR and FQNEAQ (reference sequence). CDR3 sequence (DNA): TGTGCCAGCAGCTACAGGGATTACAATTCACCCCTCCACTTT. Translation gives CASSYRDYNSPLHF.

The V gene is TRBV4-2, the J gene TRBJ2-2; 8 nucleotides align to TRBD1. Germline trimming cut 4 bases from V and 4 bases from J; bases unmatched to any gene: 2. The CDR3 length is 14 residues. Per the germline V gene, CDR1 is LGHNA and CDR2 is YNFKEQ. CDR3 sequence: CASSPQGVTGELFF. CDR3 nucleotide sequence: TGTGCCAGCAGCCCACAGGGGGTCACCGGGGAGCTGTTTTTT.

J is TRBJ2-1 and V is TRBV7-2; D is possibly TRBD2 (6 bases). The CDR3 length is 14 residues. The germline V gene has CDR1 SGHTA and CDR2 FQGNSA. V dropped 5 bases and J dropped 0 bases, with 8 bases sitting between them. CDR3 in amino acids: CASSRESSYNEQFF. The CDR3 DNA follows: TGTGCCAGCAGCCGGGAGAGCTCCTACAATGAGCAGTTCTTC.

This chain joins TRBV2 and TRBJ1-6; D ambiguous. The CDR3 spans 15 residues. Germline V gene sequence: CDR1 SNHLY, CDR2 FYNNEI. Trimming took 6 bases from V and 5 from J, leaving 14 bases between them. The chain's CDR3 is CASSWWALDNSPLHF. CDR3 bases: TGTGCCAGCAGCTGGTGGGCTTTAGATAATTCACCCCTCCACTTT.

The chain has TRBV28 and TRBJ2-7, with a tentative D call TRBD1 (6 bases). The CDR3 totals 14 residues. Germline V lookup: CDR1 MDHEN, CDR2 SYDVKM. V gave up 3 bases and J gave up 1 base, with 10 bases separating them. The CDR3 sequence: CASSLEQGSYEQYF. The CDR3 DNA reads TGTGCCAGCAGTTTGGAGCAGGGGTCCTACGAGCAGTACTTC.

Ten or more counts support this clone. The chain combines TRBV9 with TRBJ1-4, with 10 bases fitting TRBD1. CDR1 SGDLS and CDR2 YYNGEE come from the germline V gene. After removal of 3 bases from V and 5 bases from J, the junction contained 4 bases not matched to a gene. CDR3 length: 15 amino acids. Written as DNA, the CDR3 is TGTGCCAGCAGCGCCAGACAGGGGGCGAATGAAAAACTGTTTTTT. It codes for CASSARQGANEKLFF.

V usage is TRBV11-2 and J usage is TRBJ1-4, with D perhaps TRBD1 (6 bases). Germline V gene lookup returns CDR1 SGHAT and CDR2 FQNNGV. There are 15 residues in the CDR3. Trimming took 2 bases from V and 8 from J, leaving 15 bases between them. The CDR3 sequence is CASSLTGTPEEKLFF. The CDR3 DNA sequence: TGTGCCAGCAGCTTAACCGGGACACCCGAAGAAAAACTGTTTTTT.

The chain couples TRBV11-2 to TRBJ1-2; D remains unclear. The germline V gene encodes CDR1 SGHAT and CDR2 FQNNGV. This CDR3 region has 13 residues. The V end was cut by 4 bases, the J end by 5 bases, with 11 bases between. The CDR3 DNA sequence: TGTGCCAGCAGCTCCGGGTCTCATTATGGCTACACCTTC. It yields the protein CASSSGSHYGYTF.

DNA of the CDR3: TGTGCCAGCAGCCAAGGGACTAGCGTCGGCGAGCAGTACTTC. Encoded protein: CASSQGTSVGEQYF. This rearrangement joins TRBV3-1 (or the pseudogene TRBV3-2) to TRBJ2-7, with 9 bases lining up with TRBD2. With V trimmed by 1 base and J by 6 bases, 4 bases remained unmatched. Germline V gene data show CDR1 as LGHDT and CDR2 as YNNKEL (reference sequence). This CDR3 is built from 14 residues.

The chain couples TRBV2 to TRBJ2-1; 13 bases agree with TRBD2. CDR1 and CDR2 from the germline V gene are SNHLY and FYNNEI. The J segment lost 3 bases and the V segment lost 6 bases, leaving 5 bases of the junction unmatched. The CDR3 covers 16 residues. The CDR3 sequence: CASRGLAGEFYNEQFF. The CDR3 DNA follows: TGTGCCAGCAGAGGACTAGCGGGGGAATTCTACAATGAGCAGTTCTTC. The variable domain in full, completed from reference TRBV2 and TRBJ2-1, reads EPEVTQTPSHQVTQMGQEVILRCVPISNHLYFYWYRQILGQKVEFLVSFYNNEISEKSEIFDDQFSVERPDGSNFTLKIRSTKLEDSAMYFCASRGLAGEFYNEQFFGPGTRLTVL.

The chain employs TRBV7-9 and TRBJ2-7, with D possibly TRBD2 on 5 matching bases. Deletions cut 5 bases from V and 3 bases from J, with 14 bases between. The CDR3 spans 14 residues. Germline CDR1 and CDR2: SEHNR and FQNEAQ (reference sequence). The CDR3 sequence is CASSIPAAGYEQYF. In nucleotides, the CDR3 is TGTGCCAGCAGCATACCAGCGGCAGGCTACGAGCAGTACTTC.

The chain employs TRBV12-3 or TRBV12-4 and TRBJ1-3; 8 bases line up with TRBD1. V shed 5 bases, J shed 5 bases, and the junction held 2 bases outside the gene matches. The CDR3 loop spans 13 amino acids. CDR3 residues: CASSRQGRNTIYF. For the CDR3, the DNA is TGTGCCAGCAGTCGACAGGGGAGAAACACCATATATTTT.